This T cell receptor beta chain was retrieved from a study of identifying expanded T cells in peripheral blood (dated by TCRdb to between 2018 and 2021). Looking at the study overall: Technical replicates were generated by sequencing separate aliquots of the same genomic DNA pool, with four replicates compared pairwise.

The paper as a whole reports these results and caveats: The authors expected that biological variance in healthy repertoires might rise further over much longer intervals, such as months to years. Variance in clone template counts between approximately 2-week samples significantly increased with total template count across all healthy donors. Approximately 1.2 differentially abundant clones were flagged by the binomial model between technical replicates, whereas about 16 and 19 were flagged over approximately two weeks and four weeks, respectively. Across all healthy-donor time intervals, the beta-binomial model significantly lowered both the number of clones called differentially abundant and the false-positive rate.

CDR1 and CDR2 (SGHTA, FQGNSA) derive from the germline V gene. From its cysteine to its phenylalanine, the CDR3 spans 12 amino acids. Only CDR3 DNA remains: 36 bases, in frame from the first base. V lost 4 bases and J lost 5 bases, and the count of bases not matched to a germline gene is 1. The immunoSEQ Assay, which relies on bias-controlled multiplex PCR amplification of genomic DNA, was used to profile TCRbeta CDR3 regions. In the authors' own workflow: To quantify the absolute abundance of each unique TCRbeta CDR3 region, the sequences were collapsed and filtered. Differential abundance was assessed using a binomial (Fisher-equivalent) model and a beta-binomial model in which time-dependent variance fitted from healthy donors was added. Clones with fewer than 5 combined templates were removed, and differential abundance was called for clones with a Benjamini-Hochberg FDR below 0.01. Using the form v = (b*log(k)+a)^2, the beta-binomial variance was modeled as a function of the total template count across the two samples. Held by TCRdb, this immuneACCESS table contains in-frame sequences only and omits some clones. Under half of the omission traces to an unresolved V gene where checked; the cause of the rest is unknown. For V, J and clone size, that table is used; D and trimming come from the DNA. The sample yields under 120,000 clones; 80% to 90% were counted once. The leading ten clones occupy roughly 15% of the sample.

During the collection period, no infections or other immune events were recorded for the healthy donors. To calibrate time-dependent variance in a beta-binomial model of T-cell clone differential abundance, blood repertoires from healthy donors were used as a training cohort. The training cohort was composed of 10 or so healthy donors, 3 female and 7 male. Donor ages ranged from about 25 to 64 years, with an average of about 40 years. Obtained from a commercial supplier, whole blood was collected from each healthy donor at three time points set around two weeks apart. Genomic DNA was extracted from unsorted whole blood for immunosequencing. On this clone: The specificity of this receptor is unknown. The record has no base qualities; no much larger clone is one base away.

This TCR was recovered from a person aged 18 to 75 in good health. Recombination linked TRBV7-2 to TRBJ2-5, and 7 junction bases match TRBD2. Sequencing was carried out using blood. The CDR3 region has the sequence CASSYGGETQYF. At the DNA level, the sequence is TGTGCCAGCAGCTACGGGGGGGAGACCCAGTACTTC.